This T cell receptor beta chain is from a study of shared clonotypes between healthy human individuals. Study context: Per donor, CD8 memory used one plate, CD8 naive used two, CD4 memory used three and CD4 naive used three. Overall study findings and caveats: Relative to clonotypes present in all four donors, those not shared had lower generation probabilities.

Each replicate PCR on the sorted subsets used about 0.2 ug DNA (around 30,000 T cell genomes). The data were produced by immunoSEQ multiplex PCR, yet TCRdb's version contains in-frame clones alone and is incomplete. The table has some 2,100,000 clones, around 95% seen once. On this clone: Its target is not known.

Material for sequencing was naive CD4+ T cells sorted from blood. Subset meaning: CD45RA+ positively selected. The source of this sequence is a man between 18 and 35 years old in good health.

This CDR3 is CATSRGLVSNYEQYF. CDR3 DNA sequence: TGTGCCACCAGCAGAGGGCTAGTCAGTAACTACGAGCAGTACTTC. This chain links TRBV15 with TRBJ2-7; D gene ambiguous. The germline CDR1 and CDR2 sequences are LNHNV and YYDKDF (reference sequence). Trimming took off 1 base at V and 3 bases at J, with 13 bases between the two ends. CDR3 length: 15 amino acids.